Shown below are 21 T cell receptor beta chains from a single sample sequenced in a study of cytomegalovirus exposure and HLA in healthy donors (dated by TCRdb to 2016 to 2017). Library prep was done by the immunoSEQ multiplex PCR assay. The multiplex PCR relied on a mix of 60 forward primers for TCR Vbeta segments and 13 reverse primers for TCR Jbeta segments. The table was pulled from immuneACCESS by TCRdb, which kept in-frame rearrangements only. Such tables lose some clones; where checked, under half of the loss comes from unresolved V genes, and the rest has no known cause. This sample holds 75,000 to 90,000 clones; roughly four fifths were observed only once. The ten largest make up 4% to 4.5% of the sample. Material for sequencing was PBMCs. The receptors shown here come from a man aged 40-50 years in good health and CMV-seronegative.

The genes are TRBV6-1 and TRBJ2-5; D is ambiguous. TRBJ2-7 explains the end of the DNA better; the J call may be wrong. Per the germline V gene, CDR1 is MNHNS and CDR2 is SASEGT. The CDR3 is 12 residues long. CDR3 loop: CASSGGPYEQYF. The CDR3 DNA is TGTGCCAGCAGTGGCGGTCCCTACGAGCAGTACTTC.

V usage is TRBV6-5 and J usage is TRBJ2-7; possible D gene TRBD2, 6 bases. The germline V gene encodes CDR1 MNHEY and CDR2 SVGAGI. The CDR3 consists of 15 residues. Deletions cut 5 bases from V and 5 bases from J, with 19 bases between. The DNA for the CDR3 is TGTGCCAGCAGTCGAAAACCCGGGAGTTGGAACGAGCAGTACTTC. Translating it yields CASSRKPGSWNEQYF.

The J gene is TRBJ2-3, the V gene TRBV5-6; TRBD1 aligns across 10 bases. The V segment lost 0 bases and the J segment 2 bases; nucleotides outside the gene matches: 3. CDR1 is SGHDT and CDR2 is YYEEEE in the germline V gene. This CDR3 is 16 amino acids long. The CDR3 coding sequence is TGTGCCAGCAGCTTGGCCGGGACAGGGGCCACAGATACGCAGTATTTT. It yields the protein CASSLAGTGATDTQYF.

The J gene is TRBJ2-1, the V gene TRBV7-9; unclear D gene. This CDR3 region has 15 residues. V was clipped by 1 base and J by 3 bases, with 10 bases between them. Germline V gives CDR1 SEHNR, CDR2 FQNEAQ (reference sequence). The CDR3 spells CASSLVQVIYNEQFF. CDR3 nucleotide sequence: TGTGCCAGCAGCTTAGTCCAGGTTATCTACAATGAGCAGTTCTTC.

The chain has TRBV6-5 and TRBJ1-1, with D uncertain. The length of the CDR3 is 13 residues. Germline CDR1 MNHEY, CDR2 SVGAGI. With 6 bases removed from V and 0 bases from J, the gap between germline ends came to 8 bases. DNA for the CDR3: TGTGCCAGCAGCAGATTCATGAACACTGAAGCTTTCTTT. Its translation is CASSRFMNTEAFF.

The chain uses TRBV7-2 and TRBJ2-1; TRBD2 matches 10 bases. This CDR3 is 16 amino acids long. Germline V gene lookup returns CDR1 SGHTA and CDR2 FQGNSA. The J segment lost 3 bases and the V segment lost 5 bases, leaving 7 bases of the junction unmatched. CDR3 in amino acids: CASSADRTSGYNEQFF. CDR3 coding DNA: TGTGCCAGCAGCGCTGACCGGACTAGCGGCTACAATGAGCAGTTCTTC. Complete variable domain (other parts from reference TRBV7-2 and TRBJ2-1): GAGVSQSPSNKVTEKGKDVELRCDPISGHTALYWYRQSLGQGLEFLIYFQGNSAPDKSGLPSDRFSAERTGGSVSTLTIQRTQQEDSAVYLCASSADRTSGYNEQFFGPGTRLTVL.

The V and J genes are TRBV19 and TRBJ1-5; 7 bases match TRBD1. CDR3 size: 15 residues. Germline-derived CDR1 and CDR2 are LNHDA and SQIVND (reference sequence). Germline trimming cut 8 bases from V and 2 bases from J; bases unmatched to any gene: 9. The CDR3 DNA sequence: TGTGCCAGTCGAACCAGGGGGTTCGGCAATCAGCCCCAGCATTTT. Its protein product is CASRTRGFGNQPQHF.

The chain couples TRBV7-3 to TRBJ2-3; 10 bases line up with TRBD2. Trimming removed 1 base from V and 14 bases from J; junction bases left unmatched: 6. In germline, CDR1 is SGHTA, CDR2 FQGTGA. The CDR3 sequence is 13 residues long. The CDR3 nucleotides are TGTGCCAGCAGCTTAAAACCCCTAGCGGGAGTGTATTTT. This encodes CASSLKPLAGVYF.

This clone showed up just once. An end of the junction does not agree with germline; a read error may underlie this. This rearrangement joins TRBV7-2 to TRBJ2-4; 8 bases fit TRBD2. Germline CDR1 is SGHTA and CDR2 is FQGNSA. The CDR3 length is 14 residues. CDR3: CASSTSGSSAIQCF. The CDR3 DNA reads TGTGCCAGCAGCACAAGCGGGAGCTCCGCCATTCAGTGCTTC.

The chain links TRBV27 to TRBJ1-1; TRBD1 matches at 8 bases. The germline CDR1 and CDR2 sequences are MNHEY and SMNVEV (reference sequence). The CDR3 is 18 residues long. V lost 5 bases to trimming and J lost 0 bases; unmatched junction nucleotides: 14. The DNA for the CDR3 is TGTGCCAGCAGTAACTCTAGGGTACAGGGGGAGCTGAACACTGAAGCTTTCTTT. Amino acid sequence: CASSNSRVQGELNTEAFF.

CDR3 in amino acids: CASSRKQGNAEAFF. The CDR3 region has the DNA TGCGCCAGCAGCCGAAAACAGGGGAATGCTGAAGCTTTCTTT. The V gene is TRBV4-3, the J gene TRBJ1-1; TRBD1 agrees at 7 bases. After removal of 4 bases from V and 6 bases from J, the junction contained 8 bases not matched to a gene. Germline loops: CDR1 LGHNA, CDR2 YSLEER. The CDR3 has 14 residues.

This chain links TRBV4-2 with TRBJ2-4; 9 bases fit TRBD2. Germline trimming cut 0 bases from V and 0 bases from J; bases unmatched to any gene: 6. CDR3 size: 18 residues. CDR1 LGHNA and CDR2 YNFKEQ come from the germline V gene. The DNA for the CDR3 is TGTGCCAGCAGCCAAGATGGTAGCGGGAGCCTAGCCAAAAACATTCAGTACTTC. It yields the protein CASSQDGSGSLAKNIQYF.

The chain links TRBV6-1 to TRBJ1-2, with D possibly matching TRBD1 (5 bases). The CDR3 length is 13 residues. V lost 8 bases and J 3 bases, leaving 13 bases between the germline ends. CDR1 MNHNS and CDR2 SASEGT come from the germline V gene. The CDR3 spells CASRFDSDYGYTF. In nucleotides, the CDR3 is TGTGCCAGCCGATTCGACAGCGACTATGGCTACACCTTC.

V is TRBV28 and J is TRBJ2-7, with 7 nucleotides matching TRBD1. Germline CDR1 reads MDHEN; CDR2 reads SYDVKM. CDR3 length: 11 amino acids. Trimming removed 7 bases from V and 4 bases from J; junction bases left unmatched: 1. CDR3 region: CASKGQYEQYF. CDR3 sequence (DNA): TGTGCCAGCAAGGGACAGTACGAGCAGTACTTC.

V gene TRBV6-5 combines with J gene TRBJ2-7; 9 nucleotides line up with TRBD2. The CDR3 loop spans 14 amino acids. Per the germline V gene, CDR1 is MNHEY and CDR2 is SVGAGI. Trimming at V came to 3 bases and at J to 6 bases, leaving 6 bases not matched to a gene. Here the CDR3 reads CASSYSSGSGEQYF. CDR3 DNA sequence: TGTGCCAGCAGTTATAGTAGCGGGAGTGGCGAGCAGTACTTC.

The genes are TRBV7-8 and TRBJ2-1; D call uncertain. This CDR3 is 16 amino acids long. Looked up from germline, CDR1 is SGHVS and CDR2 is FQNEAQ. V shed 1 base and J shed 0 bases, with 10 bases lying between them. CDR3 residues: CASSLVSAGSYNEQFF. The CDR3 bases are TGTGCCAGCAGCTTAGTCTCGGCAGGCTCCTACAATGAGCAGTTCTTC. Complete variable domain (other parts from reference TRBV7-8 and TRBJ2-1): GAGVSQSPRYKVAKRGQDVALRCDPISGHVSLFWYQQALGQGPEFLTYFQNEAQLDKSGLPSDRFFAERPEGSVSTLKIQRTQQEDSAVYLCASSLVSAGSYNEQFFGPGTRLTVL.

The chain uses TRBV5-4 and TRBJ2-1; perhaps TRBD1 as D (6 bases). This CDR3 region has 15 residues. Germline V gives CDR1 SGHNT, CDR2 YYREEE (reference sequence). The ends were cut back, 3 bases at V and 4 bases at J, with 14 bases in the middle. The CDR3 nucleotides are TGTGCCAGCAGCTCAGCGACAGGCTGGTACAATGAGCAGTTCTTC. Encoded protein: CASSSATGWYNEQFF.

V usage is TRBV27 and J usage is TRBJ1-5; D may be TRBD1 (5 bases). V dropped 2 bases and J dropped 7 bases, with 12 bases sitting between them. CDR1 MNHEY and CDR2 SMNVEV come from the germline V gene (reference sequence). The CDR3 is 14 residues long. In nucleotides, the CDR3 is TGTGCCAGCAGTTTAGCAGGGCGGGAGCAGCCCCAGCATTTT. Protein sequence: CASSLAGREQPQHF.

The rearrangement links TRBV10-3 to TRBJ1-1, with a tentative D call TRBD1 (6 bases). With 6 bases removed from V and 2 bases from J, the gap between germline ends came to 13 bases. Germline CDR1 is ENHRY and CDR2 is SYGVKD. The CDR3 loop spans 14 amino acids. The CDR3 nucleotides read TGTGCCATCAGCCTGACAGGTGTTAACACTGAAGCTTTCTTT. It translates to CAISLTGVNTEAFF.

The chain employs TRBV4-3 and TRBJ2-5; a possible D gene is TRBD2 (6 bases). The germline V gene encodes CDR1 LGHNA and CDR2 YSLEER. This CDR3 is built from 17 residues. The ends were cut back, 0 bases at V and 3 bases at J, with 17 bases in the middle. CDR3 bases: TGCGCCAGCAGCCAAGATGGGCTTGGGACTTCGAAAGAGACCCAGTACTTC. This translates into CASSQDGLGTSKETQYF.

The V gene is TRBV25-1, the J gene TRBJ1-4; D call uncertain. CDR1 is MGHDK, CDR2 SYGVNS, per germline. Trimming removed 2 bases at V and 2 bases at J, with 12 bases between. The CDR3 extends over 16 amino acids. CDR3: CASSELRKNTNEKLFF. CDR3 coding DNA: TGTGCCAGCAGTGAACTTAGAAAGAATACTAATGAAAAACTGTTTTTT.